This passage covers 20 T cell receptor beta chains from one sample sequenced in a study of technical replicates of blood from a few donors. Produced via immunoSEQ multiplex PCR; TCRdb's table is partial and in-frame only. The sample shows about 68,000 clones, about 97% of them seen only once. The sequencing sample was made of T cells isolated from PBMCs. The receptors here all came from a human donor in good health.

The rearrangement joins TRBV5-4 to TRBJ2-3; no firm D call. This CDR3 is 15 amino acids long. The V end lost 0 bases, the J end lost 0 bases, and 8 bases lay between the germline ends. From germline, CDR1 is SGHNT and CDR2 YYREEE (reference sequence). CDR3 loop: CASSLDRFSTDTQYF. In DNA form, the CDR3 reads TGTGCCAGCAGCTTGGATCGGTTTAGCACAGATACGCAGTATTTT.

This clone was seen once. The chain links TRBV2 to TRBJ2-6; D perhaps matches TRBD2 (5 bases). CDR3 length: 18 amino acids. V dropped 8 bases and J dropped 1 base, with 21 bases sitting between them. Looked up from germline, CDR1 is SNHLY and CDR2 is FYNNEI. CDR3 bases: TGTGCCAGCGGTGCGGTAGGACTGACTTATTCTGGGGCCAACGTCCTGACTTTC. It translates to CASGAVGLTYSGANVLTF.

The chain uses TRBV5-1 and TRBJ2-3; 12 positions agree with TRBD2. V dropped 3 bases and J dropped 2; count of bases not matched to a gene: 10. Per germline, CDR1 SGHRS and CDR2 YFSETQ. This CDR3 is built from 18 residues. In nucleotides, the CDR3 is TGCGCCAGCAGCTCATCAACTAGCGGGAGGACCACCACAGATACGCAGTATTTT. Translated, it gives CASSSSTSGRTTTDTQYF.

The chain recombines TRBV11-1 with TRBJ2-7, with D possibly matching TRBD2 (5 bases). The CDR3 sequence is 15 residues long. Germline lookup yields CDR1 SGHAT and CDR2 FQDESV (reference sequence). V lost 5 bases, J lost 0 bases, and 14 bases lay in between. The DNA for the CDR3 is TGTGCCAGCAGCCCGCCTTTGGGGAGCTCCTACGAGCAGTACTTC. Encoded protein: CASSPPLGSSYEQYF.

The chain uses TRBV19 and TRBJ1-2; 10 bases are shared with TRBD1. The CDR3 runs 14 residues. In germline, CDR1 is LNHDA, CDR2 SQIVND (reference sequence). The V segment lost 10 bases and the J segment 6 bases; nucleotides outside the gene matches: 11. The CDR3 protein is CATNRQGATDGYTF. CDR3 sequence (DNA): TGTGCCACAAATAGACAGGGGGCGACTGATGGCTACACCTTC.

The chain joins TRBV5-8 to TRBJ2-2; maybe TRBD2 (6 bases). The germline gives CDR1 SGHTS, CDR2 YDEGEE. V was pared by 0 bases and J by 4 bases, with 16 bases between. This CDR3 has 17 residues. CDR3 sequence (DNA): TGTGCCAGCAGCTTGGTCAGGGACTCGTGGGGCACCGGGGAGCTGTTTTTT. Its translation: CASSLVRDSWGTGELFF.

This chain connects TRBV30 to TRBJ2-1, with D perhaps matching TRBD2 (7 bases). The CDR3 consists of 14 residues. Trimming took off 2 bases at V and 8 bases at J, with 16 bases between the two ends. Germline V CDR1 and CDR2: GTSNPN, SVGIG (reference sequence). CDR3 protein: CAWSIGLGGHEQFF. CDR3 nucleotides: TGTGCCTGGAGTATAGGACTAGGGGGGCATGAGCAGTTCTTC.

This rearrangement joins TRBV6-1 to TRBJ2-4; D might be TRBD1 (5 bases). V gave up 4 bases and J gave up 4 bases, with 11 bases separating them. Germline lookup yields CDR1 MNHNS and CDR2 SASEGT. The CDR3 is 14 amino acids. CDR3 region: CASSGPTAKNIQYF. Written as DNA, the CDR3 is TGTGCCAGCAGTGGGCCGACAGCAAAAAACATTCAGTACTTC.

This chain connects TRBV2 to TRBJ1-2; possible D gene TRBD1, 5 bases. In germline, CDR1 is SNHLY, CDR2 FYNNEI. Trimming left V 10 bases short and J 2 bases short, with 11 bases between. The CDR3 length is 12 residues. In DNA, the CDR3 is TGTGCCACCGGGGGTCCAAACTATGGCTACACCTTC. Translated: CATGGPNYGYTF.

The chain has TRBV5-4 and TRBJ2-3; 14 nucleotides agree with TRBD2. The CDR3 spans 18 residues. Germline assignment: CDR1 SGHNT and CDR2 YYREEE (reference sequence). V trimming: 3 bases; J trimming: 2 bases; junction bases outside the gene matches: 8. The CDR3 loop is CASSYRLAGGIDTDTQYF. CDR3 nucleotide sequence: TGTGCCAGCAGCTATAGACTAGCGGGAGGGATAGACACAGATACGCAGTATTTT. The variable domain in full, with the rest retrieved from reference TRBV5-4 and TRBJ2-3, is ETGVTQSPTHLIKTRGQQVTLRCSSQSGHNTVSWYQQALGQGPQFIFQYYREEENGRGNFPPRFSGLQFPNYSSELNVNALELDDSALYLCASSYRLAGGIDTDTQYFGPGTRLTVL.

The genes are TRBV25-1 and TRBJ2-4, with 9 positions matching TRBD1. This CDR3 contains 13 residues. CDR1 is MGHDK and CDR2 is SYGVNS in the germline V gene. Trimming took 3 bases from V and 7 from J; bases not matched to a gene: 1. The DNA for the CDR3 is TGTGCCAGCAGTGATACAGGGGGCAACATTCAGTACTTC. It encodes CASSDTGGNIQYF.

The chain links TRBV5-4 to TRBJ2-1; 10 bases match TRBD1. Trimming removed 4 bases from V and 4 bases from J; junction bases left unmatched: 8. CDR3 size: 16 residues. Germline loops: CDR1 SGHNT, CDR2 YYREEE (reference sequence). CDR3 coding DNA: TGTGCCAGCAGCGGGGGGACAGGGGATATTTACAATGAGCAGTTCTTC. Protein: CASSGGTGDIYNEQFF. The whole variable domain, remainder taken from reference TRBV5-4 and TRBJ2-1, is ETGVTQSPTHLIKTRGQQVTLRCSSQSGHNTVSWYQQALGQGPQFIFQYYREEENGRGNFPPRFSGLQFPNYSSELNVNALELDDSALYLCASSGGTGDIYNEQFFGPGTRLTVL.

The sample holds a few counts of this clone. The chain is built from TRBV14 and TRBJ1-1; D is undetermined. The CDR3 has 15 amino acids. The V gene lost 5 bases and the J gene lost 2 bases, with 15 bases spanning the gap. Germline V lookup: CDR1 SGHDN, CDR2 FVKESK. The CDR3 bases are TGTGCCAGCAGCGCAGCGGGATCTTCCAACACTGAAGCTTTCTTT. It encodes CASSAAGSSNTEAFF. The variable domain in full, completed from reference TRBV14 and TRBJ1-1, reads EAGVTQFPSHSVIEKGQTVTLRCDPISGHDNLYWYRRVMGKEIKFLLHFVKESKQDESGMPNNRFLAERTGGTYSTLKVQPAELEDSGVYFCASSAAGSSNTEAFFGQGTRLTVV.

The V call is TRBV4-1, the J call TRBJ2-1, with 10 bases lining up with TRBD2. From germline, CDR1 is MGHRA and CDR2 YSYEKL. The CDR3 spans 17 residues. Losses at the gene ends were 3 bases for V and 4 bases for J; bases not matched to a gene: 9. This CDR3 is CASSHQGASGRYNEQFF. In nucleotides, the CDR3 is TGCGCCAGCAGCCACCAGGGGGCTAGCGGGAGATACAATGAGCAGTTCTTC.

This clone was picked up one time. As DNA, the CDR3 is TGCAGCGGAGGACAGAACTACGAGCAGTACTTC. It codes for CSGGQNYEQYF. The chain is built from TRBV29-1 and TRBJ2-5; D might be TRBD1 (6 bases). The DNA end lines up better with TRBJ2-7; the J call may be wrong. Looked up from germline, CDR1 is SQVTM and CDR2 is ANQGSEA. The CDR3 totals 11 residues.

This sequence joins TRBV6-1 and TRBJ1-3; possibly TRBD1 for D (6 bases). Trimming took off 2 bases at V and 0 bases at J, with 11 bases between the two ends. This CDR3 contains 16 residues. Germline lookup yields CDR1 MNHNS and CDR2 SASEGT. CDR3 protein: CASSERGGFSGNTIYF. Here the CDR3 DNA reads TGTGCCAGCAGTGAAAGGGGGGGGTTCTCTGGAAACACCATATATTTT.

This sequence joins TRBV27 and TRBJ2-7; TRBD2 agrees at 12 bases. The CDR3 is made up of 15 amino acids. V gave up 8 bases and J gave up 3 bases; unmatched junction bases: 8. From germline, CDR1 is MNHEY and CDR2 SMNVEV (reference sequence). This CDR3 reads CASGGLAGRRYEQYF. The CDR3 coding sequence is TGTGCCAGCGGCGGACTAGCGGGACGTCGCTACGAGCAGTACTTC.

The chain uses TRBV18 and TRBJ2-7; 7 bases are shared with TRBD1. This CDR3 region has 16 residues. The V gene's germline CDR1 is KGHSH and CDR2 LQKENI. Losses at the gene ends were 3 bases for V and 0 bases for J; bases not matched to a gene: 8. The CDR3 DNA reads as TGTGCCAGCTCACCCGACAGGGCCCCTCTCTCCTACGAGCAGTACTTC. Translation gives CASSPDRAPLSYEQYF.

This rearrangement joins TRBV6-5 to TRBJ2-7, with D possibly matching TRBD2 (6 bases). The germline CDR1 and CDR2 sequences are MNHEY and SVGAGI. The length of the CDR3 is 14 residues. Trimming removed 2 bases from V and 0 bases from J, with 8 bases in between. Written as DNA, the CDR3 is TGTGCCAGCAGTTACAGGGGACTCTCCTACGAGCAGTACTTC. It translates to CASSYRGLSYEQYF.

This chain uses TRBV7-9 with TRBJ2-1; TRBD1 agrees at 10 bases. J was trimmed by 6 bases and V by 5 bases; bases with no gene match: 10. The germline V gene has CDR1 SEHNR and CDR2 FQNEAQ (reference sequence). CDR3 length: 16 residues. The CDR3 coding sequence is TGTGCCAGCAGCACCCCCAGGGGACAGGGGTTCAATGAGCAGTTCTTC. It is translated as CASSTPRGQGFNEQFF.